The clone carrying this T cell receptor (beta chain) showed up many times. What it recognizes is unknown. With V trimmed by 7 bases and J by 8 bases, 8 bases remained unmatched. The CDR3 sequence is 14 residues long. Germline loops: CDR1 LGHDT, CDR2 YNNKEL (reference sequence). The sample originates from a study of regulatory T cells in long-lasting Graves disease. General observations from the study: Thyroid tissue was not sampled; only peripheral blood was.

Construction of the TCR beta libraries employed iRepertoire HTBI primers in conjunction with Arm-PCR of CDR3 regions. A single record per CDR3 protein comes from TCRdb applying MiXCR to the multiplex PCR reads. The sample holds roughly 500,000 distinct CDR3 sequences, around 13% seen once. This sample's time point: newly diagnosed GD, antithyroid drugs for less than 3 months. Following extraction of RNA from PBMCs, that RNA was used to make the TCR library. Diagnosis followed American Thyroid Association guidelines for Graves' disease. The authors drew patients from an endocrinology department in Xi'an, China. The data also belong to a second study, concerning T cells in Graves' hyperthyroidism and ophthalmopathy. That source reports: The majority of expanded thyroid clonotypes above 0.001 also appeared in blood.

This sequence originates from a woman aged 50 to 60 with Graves disease. V usage is TRBV3-1 and J usage is TRBJ1-4; 9 bases are a match to TRBD1. Sequenced material: peripheral blood mononuclear cells (PBMCs), taken at new diagnosis, from a patient treated with antithyroid drugs. CDR3 sequence reads: CASTSGQGWEKLFF. CDR3 in DNA: TGTGCCAGCACAAGTGGACAGGGGTGGGAAAAACTGTTTTTT.